This TCR beta chain was obtained from a study of blood T cells in healthy people across ages. Donors were healthy Caucasian individuals from Russia aged roughly 6 to 90. This clonotype showed up many times. The V gene end was trimmed by 2 bases and the J gene end by 1 base; junction bases not matched to a gene: 3. The CDR3 length is 16 residues. Germline V gene sequence: CDR1 SQVTM, CDR2 ANQGSEA. Through a sample-barcoded 5' primer and a J-beta primer mix, a second PCR was run for roughly 7 to 12 cycles. Each CDR3 protein is one row after TCRdb ran MiXCR on the 5' RACE reads. Here the sample spans under 2 million distinct CDR3 sequences, roughly 32% being singletons.

The chain recombines TRBV29-1 with TRBJ2-1; the match to TRBD2 covers 12 bases. The origin of this receptor is a young woman in good health. Sequences were obtained from blood. The CDR3 DNA reads TGCAGCGTTGAACAGACTAGCGGGGGATCCTACAATGAGCAGTTCTTC. Protein: CSVEQTSGGSYNEQFF.